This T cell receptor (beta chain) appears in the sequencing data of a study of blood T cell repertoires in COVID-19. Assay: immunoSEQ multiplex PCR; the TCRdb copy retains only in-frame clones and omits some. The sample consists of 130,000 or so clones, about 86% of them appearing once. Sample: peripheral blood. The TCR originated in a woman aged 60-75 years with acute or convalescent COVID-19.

CDR3 amino acids: CASSYSDFYEQYF. In DNA form, the CDR3 reads TGTGCCAGCAGTTACTCGGACTTCTACGAGCAGTACTTC. V usage is TRBV6-5 and J usage is TRBJ2-7, with D possibly TRBD2 on 5 matching bases. The V gene lost 0 bases and the J gene lost 3 bases, with 6 bases spanning the gap. Looked up from germline, CDR1 is MNHEY and CDR2 is SVGAGI. The CDR3 has 13 residues.